The next 8 T cell receptor beta chains were all read from a single sample in a study of CD8 T cells in ankylosing spondylitis. Study outcomes and limitations: Several highly homologous variants made up a TCR beta motif, and this motif appeared characteristic of ankylosing spondylitis blood.

Using its own MiXCR run on the 5' RACE reads, TCRdb lists one record per CDR3 protein. The sample contains about 540,000 distinct CDR3 sequences, 9.5% to 15% of which appear only once. The antigens for these receptors are not known. What was sequenced was blood, either unsorted or a sorted T cell fraction (not recorded which). These receptors originate from a male donor with ankylosing spondylitis.

This clonotype was counted many times. The genes are TRBV3-1 and TRBJ1-2; D might be TRBD1 (5 bases). Between the trimmed V and J ends, which lost 3 bases and 7 bases, there was a span of 15 bases. Per the germline V gene, CDR1 is LGHDT and CDR2 is YNNKEL (reference sequence). The CDR3 is 14 residues long. This CDR3 is CASSHPQGVGGYTF. For the CDR3, the DNA is TGTGCCAGCAGCCACCCCCAGGGAGTGGGTGGCTACACCTTC.

As for this clonotype: Germline and junction disagree at one end, which may indicate a read error. The chain recombines TRBV5-1 with TRBJ2-3, with D perhaps TRBD2 (8 bases). Germline CDR1 reads SGHRS; CDR2 reads YFSETQ. The length of the CDR3 is 15 residues. The CDR3 nucleotides are TGTGCCAGCAGCTTAGCGGGACAGATCACAGATACGCAGTATTTT. Translation gives CASSLAGQITDTQYF.

This clonotype has only a few counts. This chain links TRBV20-1 with TRBJ2-1; D gene uncertain. Germline V gene lookup returns CDR1 DFQATT and CDR2 SNEGSKA (reference sequence). This CDR3 is built from 14 residues. V gave up 5 bases and J gave up 4 bases, with 15 bases separating them. CDR3 nucleotide sequence: TGCAGTGCTGGTCGCACGTCATTTTACAATGAGCAGTTCTTC. Encoded protein: CSAGRTSFYNEQFF.

This clonotype was seen repeatedly, ten times or more. This chain joins TRBV20-1 and TRBJ2-2, with 10 positions matching TRBD2. The V and J ends lost 0 bases and 6 bases, in that order; junction bases with no gene match: 1. Looked up from germline, CDR1 is DFQATT and CDR2 is SNEGSKA (reference sequence). There are 14 residues in the CDR3. This CDR3 reads CSARDTSGAGELFF. Here the CDR3 DNA reads TGCAGTGCTAGAGATACTAGCGGGGCCGGGGAGCTGTTTTTT.

V is TRBV4-1 and J is TRBJ1-5; 7 bases line up with TRBD1. CDR1 is MGHRA and CDR2 is YSYEKL in the germline V gene. The CDR3 contains 17 residues. The ends lost 4 bases at V and 11 bases at J; junction bases unmatched: 20. CDR3 sequence reads: CASSPRQGALKWGTQHF. In DNA, the CDR3 is TGCGCCAGCAGCCCTAGACAGGGTGCCCTTAAGTGGGGGACCCAGCATTTT.

Many counts were recorded for this clonotype. V usage is TRBV3-1 and J usage is TRBJ2-1; D possibly matches TRBD1 or TRBD2 (5 bases each). V shed 3 bases and J shed 7 bases, with 10 bases lying between them. This CDR3 is built from 13 residues. Germline V gene data show CDR1 as LGHDT and CDR2 as YNNKEL (reference sequence). CDR3 coding DNA: TGTGCCAGCAGCCACGGGACGCCGAATGAGCAGTTCTTC. This translates into CASSHGTPNEQFF.

V usage is TRBV5-1 and J usage is TRBJ1-2; no reliable D call. Trimming left V 0 bases short and J 4 bases short, with 31 bases between. The CDR3 has 21 amino acids. Germline CDR1 and CDR2: SGHRS and YFSETQ. This chain's CDR3 is CASSLDAGFSLFLRYFYGYTF. CDR3 DNA sequence: TGCGCCAGCAGCTTGGACGCGGGCTTTTCGCTCTTCCTCCGCTACTTCTATGGCTACACCTTC.

This clonotype came up a few times. V usage is TRBV12-3 or TRBV12-4 and J usage is TRBJ1-2; D is undetermined. Trimming left V 3 bases short and J 0 bases short, with 20 bases between. The CDR3 spans 18 residues. The CDR3 loop is CASSFSWAGLLANYGYTF. As DNA, the CDR3 is TGTGCCAGCAGTTTTAGTTGGGCCGGGCTACTTGCTAACTATGGCTACACCTTC.